The following is a T cell receptor beta chain sequence with its context. Its antigen remains unknown. This sample is drawn from a study of monozygotic twins with inflammatory bowel disease. Blood was drawn at under 3 ml per donor. Study findings and constraints: Fewer clonotypes were shared with others by IBD patients than by healthy twins, especially with disease activity.

cDNA for each sample came from eight separate reactions. Using TCRalpha and TCRbeta cDNA, the researchers carried out two nested PCRs that lasted roughly 16 and 10 cycles. TCRdb re-analyzed the 5' RACE reads; it lists each CDR3 protein once, without DNA. This listing includes some 170,000 distinct CDR3 sequences. This CDR3 contains 14 residues. CDR1 is DFQATT and CDR2 is SNEGSKA in the germline V gene (reference sequence). V is TRBV20-1 and J is TRBJ1-5; TCRdb's D gene call, TRBD1, goes unchecked for lack of DNA. This sequence was found in a human donor with ulcerative colitis or Crohn's disease, or a healthy co-twin of an affected twin (not recorded which). Sequenced sample: blood. The CDR3 spells CSAMTGPDNQPQHF.